The 17 T cell receptor beta chains below all came from one sample that was sequenced in a study of tissue T cells after allogeneic stem cell transplantation (dated 2022 in TCRdb). The time point label corresponds to: mouse harvest day 7 after allogeneic transplant. Mouse grafts consisting of 10^7 T-cell-depleted bone marrow cells combined with 10^6 splenic CD5+ T cells were administered by tail vein injection. Libraries were made using the immunoSEQ multiplex PCR assay. Sourced from immuneACCESS, this table was stored by TCRdb with only in-frame sequences that have V and J called. A share of the clones is absent; for the studies checked, an unresolved V gene accounts for under half, and the remainder has no known explanation. The sample table shows approximately 7,900 clones, and nearly 45% are seen once. The ten largest clonotypes hold about 2.2% of the sample. The sequenced sample was skin. The receptors shown here come from a female BALB/c mouse given C57BL/6 T cells with graft-versus-host disease after an allogeneic hematopoietic cell transplant.

The table lists this clone with a few counts. The genes and germline here are from mouse. The read falls 1 residue short of the CDR3 end, and the missing part is taken from the germline J gene. This sequence joins TRBV1 and TRBJ2-7; 10 nucleotides align to TRBD1. The V and J ends lost 1 base and 7 bases, in that order; junction bases with no gene match: 4. The CDR3 loop spans 14 amino acids. CDR1 NSQYPW and CDR2 LRSPGD come from the germline V gene (reference sequence). This CDR3 reads CTCSAGQGAREQYF. The DNA read from the CDR3 is TGCACCTGCAGTGCAGGACAGGGGGCAAGGGAACAGTAC.

On this clone: Gene and germline names: mouse. The read comes to an end 1 residue before the CDR3 does, leaving the germline J gene to fill in the end. This sequence joins TRBV26 and TRBJ2-5; no clear D gene. The germline CDR1 and CDR2 sequences are KGHPV and FQNQEV (reference sequence). The ends were cut back, 2 bases at V and 0 bases at J, with 3 bases in the middle. This CDR3 is 13 amino acids long. Incomplete CDR3 DNA: TGTGCCAGCAGTCTGGGTAACCAAGACACCCAGTAC. It yields the protein CASSLGNQDTQY. In full, the CDR3 is CASSLGNQDTQYF.

About this clone: Mouse gene names apply. The CDR3 goes on 1 residue after the read ends, and that part is filled in from the germline J gene. The gene calls are TRBV1 and TRBJ2-7, with 7 bases fitting TRBD1. V was pared by 3 bases and J by 0 bases, with 2 bases of the junction left unmatched. CDR3 size: 14 residues. Germline V gene data show CDR1 as NSQYPW and CDR2 as LRSPGD (reference sequence). CDR3 in amino acids: CTCSARGSSYEQYF. Partial CDR3 DNA: TGCACCTGCAGTGCCAGGGGGAGCTCCTATGAACAGTAC. The entire variable domain, with the rest obtained from reference TRBV1 and TRBJ2-7, is as follows: VTLLEQNPRWRLVPRGQAVNLRCILKNSQYPWMSWYQQDLQKQLQWLFTLRSPGDKEVKSLPGADYLATRVTDTELRLQVANMSQGRTLYCTCSARGSSYEQYFGPGTRLTVL.

This clone turned up a few times. Genes here carry mouse names. The read ends 1 residue shy of where the CDR3 ends; the end is completed using the germline J gene. This chain uses TRBV26 with TRBJ1-1, with D unresolved. The CDR3 is made up of 11 amino acids. The germline V and J ends were trimmed by 7 bases and 3 bases, with 6 bases remaining between them. CDR1 and CDR2 (germline): KGHPV, FQNQEV (reference sequence). Incomplete CDR3 DNA: TGTGCCAGCAATCGGGACACAGAAGTCTTC. It is translated as CASNRDTEVF. The CDR3 in full is CASNRDTEVFF.

This clone was seen a handful of times. Mouse names are used for the genes. The read halts 1 residue ahead of the CDR3 end, with the missing end drawn from the germline J gene. The chain is built from TRBV3 and TRBJ1-4; D is unclear. The CDR3 is 16 residues long. Trimming took 4 bases from V and 0 from J, leaving 12 bases between them. The germline V gene encodes CDR1 SNHLY and CDR2 FYNGKV (reference sequence). CDR3 bases read: TGTGCCAGCAGCTCGCGACAAACCTTTTCCAACGAAAGATTATTT. Amino acid sequence: CASSSRQTFSNERLF. The full CDR3 sequence reads CASSSRQTFSNERLFF. Full variable domain (rest looked up from reference TRBV3 and TRBJ1-4): GPKVLQIPSHQIIDMGQMVTLNCDPVSNHLYFYWYKQILGQQMEFLVNFYNGKVMEKSKLFKDQFSVERPDGSYFTLKIQPTALEDSAVYFCASSSRQTFSNERLFFGHGTKLSVL.

Comments on this clone: These gene names are mouse names. From the germline J gene comes the end of the CDR3, since the read stops 1 residue before it. The V and J genes are TRBV26 and TRBJ1-3; D not certain. Trimming shortened V by 2 bases and J by 0 bases, and 8 bases separated the two germline ends. The CDR3 has 15 residues. CDR1 and CDR2 (germline): KGHPV, FQNQEV (reference sequence). CDR3 protein: CASSLGAFSGNTLYF. CDR3 bases read: TGTGCCAGCAGTCTGGGAGCCTTTTCTGGAAATACGCTCTAT.

Note on this clone: These gene names are mouse names. The CDR3 end is not reached by the read, which stops 1 residue before it; the germline J gene fills it in. The chain joins TRBV1 to TRBJ1-4, with 9 bases lining up with TRBD1. The CDR3 has 15 residues. In germline, CDR1 is NSQYPW, CDR2 LRSPGD (reference sequence). Trimming cost V 6 bases and J 4 bases; bases outside gene matches: 6. The CDR3 sequence: CTCRAGQGGNERLFF. Partial CDR3 DNA: TGCACCTGCAGGGCGGGACAGGGTGGCAACGAAAGATTATTT.

In this sample, this clone turned up once. Gene labels here are mouse ones. The CDR3 end falls 1 residue outside the read, so it is completed with the germline J gene. This sequence joins TRBV26 and TRBJ2-4, with 11 bases that match TRBD2. CDR3 length equals 14 residues. Germline-derived CDR1 and CDR2 are KGHPV and FQNQEV (reference sequence). The V and J ends lost 1 base and 6 bases, in that order; junction bases with no gene match: 0. The CDR3 loop is CASSLWTGGNTLYF. CDR3 DNA, as far as it was read: TGTGCCAGCAGTCTGTGGACTGGGGGGAACACCTTGTAC.

This clone was observed a single time. Gene names refer to mouse genes. The CDR3 extends 1 residue past the end of the read, so its final part is completed from the germline J gene. The V and J genes are TRBV3 and TRBJ1-2, with unresolved D. The CDR3 runs 13 residues. Germline lookup yields CDR1 SNHLY and CDR2 FYNGKV (reference sequence). The V and J ends lost 2 bases and 2 bases respectively, with 6 bases between them. The covered CDR3 bases are TGTGCCAGCAGCTTAAGCGGGAACTCCGACTACACC. This gives the protein CASSLSGNSDYT. Given in full, the CDR3 is CASSLSGNSDYTF.

On this clone itself: Gene names denote mouse genes. The read gets to within 1 residue of the CDR3 end, and the germline J gene fills in the rest. The rearrangement joins TRBV3 to TRBJ2-3; the D gene is possibly TRBD1 (6 bases). The CDR3 has 15 amino acids. Germline V CDR1 and CDR2: SNHLY, FYNGKV (reference sequence). V was clipped by 4 bases and J by 0 bases, with 11 bases between them. The chain's CDR3 is CASSSRGSSAETLYF. The covered CDR3 bases are TGTGCCAGCAGCTCGAGGGGGTCTAGTGCAGAAACGCTGTAT.

A remark on this clone: These gene names are mouse names. The read halts 1 residue ahead of the CDR3 end, with the missing end drawn from the germline J gene. This chain connects TRBV3 to TRBJ2-1; D unresolved. V was pared by 1 base and J by 0 bases, with 4 bases between. This CDR3 has 14 amino acids. Germline V lookup: CDR1 SNHLY, CDR2 FYNGKV (reference sequence). CDR3: CASSLGGNYAEQFF. The sequenced part of the CDR3 DNA is TGTGCCAGCAGCTTAGGGGGTAACTATGCTGAGCAGTTC.

Points on this clone: Germline and genes: mouse. The DNA ends 1 residue before the CDR3 does, and the rest of the CDR3 is filled in from the germline J gene. The rearrangement uses TRBV3 and TRBJ2-7, with 7 bases fitting TRBD2. From germline, CDR1 is SNHLY and CDR2 FYNGKV (reference sequence). V was clipped by 6 bases and J by 0 bases; unmatched bases: 5. The CDR3 totals 14 residues. CDR3 in amino acids: CASRPGGSSYEQYF. Incomplete CDR3 DNA: TGTGCCAGCAGACCGGGGGGGAGCTCCTATGAACAGTAC. Based on the CDR3 plus reference TRBV3 and TRBJ2-7, the full variable domain is GPKVLQIPSHQIIDMGQMVTLNCDPVSNHLYFYWYKQILGQQMEFLVNFYNGKVMEKSKLFKDQFSVERPDGSYFTLKIQPTALEDSAVYFCASRPGGSSYEQYFGPGTRLTVL.

Worth noting for this clone: Gene names refer to mouse genes. The read comes to an end 1 residue before the CDR3 does, leaving the germline J gene to fill in the end. The V and J genes are TRBV19 and TRBJ2-3; D is ambiguous. The CDR3 spans 13 residues. Germline assignment: CDR1 FNHDT and CDR2 SITEND (reference sequence). V shed 1 base and J shed 0 bases, with 3 bases lying between them. The CDR3 DNA, read in part, is TGTGCCAGCAGTATACGGAGTGCAGAAACGCTGTAT. Translated: CASSIRSAETLY. The complete CDR3 sequence is CASSIRSAETLYF.

There are a few counts of this clone. Gene names are the mouse ones. With the read ending 1 residue before the CDR3 end, the germline J gene is used to fill in that end. The chain joins TRBV3 to TRBJ2-1, with 10 bases matching TRBD1. After removal of 5 bases from V and 3 bases from J, the junction contained 1 base not matched to a gene. This CDR3 spans 14 amino acids. The germline CDR1 and CDR2 sequences are SNHLY and FYNGKV (reference sequence). The covered CDR3 bases are TGTGCCAGCAGCCGGGACAGGGGCTATGCTGAGCAGTTC. Encoded protein: CASSRDRGYAEQF. The full CDR3 protein is CASSRDRGYAEQFF. The entire variable domain, with the rest obtained from reference TRBV3 and TRBJ2-1, is as follows: GPKVLQIPSHQIIDMGQMVTLNCDPVSNHLYFYWYKQILGQQMEFLVNFYNGKVMEKSKLFKDQFSVERPDGSYFTLKIQPTALEDSAVYFCASSRDRGYAEQFFGPGTRLTVL.

A note on this clone: Gene labels here are mouse ones. The CDR3 goes on 1 residue after the read ends, and that part is filled in from the germline J gene. The chain carries TRBV12-1 and TRBJ1-4; 7 bases agree with TRBD1. From germline, CDR1 is SGHSN and CDR2 HYEKVE. The junction had 7 bases not matched to a gene; V was cut back by 4 bases and J by 0 bases. The CDR3 totals 16 residues. This chain's CDR3 is CASSRGTAISNERLFF. The covered CDR3 bases are TGTGCCAGCTCCCGGGGGACAGCGATTTCCAACGAAAGATTATTT.

This clone came up once. Gene names refer to mouse genes. The read terminates 1 residue before the CDR3 end, so the remaining end is supplied by the germline J gene. This chain joins TRBV16 and TRBJ2-5; no clear D gene. Germline V CDR1 and CDR2: SGHSA, FRNQAP. Trimming pared 0 bases from V and 6 bases from J, leaving 4 bases between. The CDR3 has 12 amino acids. CDR3 DNA, as far as it was read: TGTGCAAGCAGCTTAGATCTTGACACCCAGTAC. Translated, it gives CASSLDLDTQY. The whole CDR3 sequence is CASSLDLDTQYF.

As regards this clone: The genes are named according to mouse. Read data end 1 residue before the CDR3 end; the end is taken from the germline J gene. The rearrangement uses TRBV5 and TRBJ2-7; D might be TRBD1 (6 bases). Germline V gives CDR1 LGHNA, CDR2 YNLKQL (reference sequence). The CDR3 has 13 residues. V was clipped by 0 bases and J by 4 bases, with 7 bases between them. CDR3 DNA (partial): TGTGCCAGCAGCCAAGACAGGGGTTATGAACAGTAC. Its protein is CASSQDRGYEQY. The entire CDR3 protein reads CASSQDRGYEQYF.